The sequence of this TCR beta chain was determined in a study of cytomegalovirus exposure and HLA in healthy donors. The PCR used 60 Vbeta and 13 Jbeta primers. TCRdb keeps only in-frame clones here, not all; method: immunoSEQ multiplex PCR. The sample lists about 120,000 clones, 8.5% to 10% seen once, with less than 4% in the top ten. This clone was detected only a few times. Sequencing input: PBMCs. The sequence was obtained from a man under 40 in good health and CMV-seronegative.

CDR3 residues: CASSLSGVTEAFF. The CDR3 DNA follows: TGTGCCAGCAGCTTATCAGGGGTCACTGAAGCTTTCTTT. The V and J genes are TRBV7-3 and TRBJ1-1, with D tentatively TRBD1 (6 bases). V was shortened by 2 bases and J by 4 bases, with 8 bases between the two germline ends. CDR1 and CDR2 (germline): SGHTA, FQGTGA. This CDR3 is built from 13 residues.